What follows are 19 T cell receptor beta chains derived from one specimen sequenced in a study of T cell responses to AZD1222 COVID-19 vaccine. Clones were read by immunoSEQ multiplex PCR, and TCRdb kept only the in-frame ones, dropping some. The data hold roughly 150,000 clones, with roughly nine tenths observed a single time. Here the sequenced sample was peripheral blood, taken 28 days after the second AZD1222 dose. The source is an adult who received the AZD1222 COVID-19 vaccine.

The V call is TRBV12-3 or TRBV12-4, the J call TRBJ2-1; D not resolved. Between the trimmed V and J ends, which lost 0 bases and 10 bases, there was a span of 4 bases. The CDR3 consists of 11 residues. DNA of the CDR3: TGTGCCAGCAGTTTAGCGGGGGAGCAGTTCTTC. Its translation: CASSLAGEQFF.

This chain connects TRBV2 to TRBJ1-4; D unresolved. This CDR3 is built from 14 residues. Germline V gene sequence: CDR1 SNHLY, CDR2 FYNNEI. The V and J ends lost 7 bases and 7 bases respectively, with 16 bases between them. As DNA, the CDR3 is TGTGCCAGCACCGCGGGCCCCCCGGGTGAAAAACTGTTTTTT. Translation gives CASTAGPPGEKLFF.

The chain has TRBV19 and TRBJ2-7; 9 positions agree with TRBD2. Per germline, CDR1 LNHDA and CDR2 SQIVND (reference sequence). The trim removed 2 bases at V and 3 bases at J, leaving 5 bases unmatched. The CDR3 spans 15 residues. The CDR3 here is CASSISPSGIYEQYF. The CDR3 DNA reads TGTGCCAGTAGTATAAGTCCTAGCGGGATCTACGAGCAGTACTTC. Drawing the rest from reference TRBV19 and TRBJ2-7, the complete variable domain is DGGITQSPKYLFRKEGQNVTLSCEQNLNHDAMYWYRQDPGQGLRLIYYSQIVNDFQKGDIAEGYSVSREKKESFPLTVTSAQKNPTAFYLCASSISPSGIYEQYFGPGTRLTVT.

The table lists this clone with a count of one. The genes are TRBV6-5 and TRBJ1-1, with D unresolved. Looked up from germline, CDR1 is MNHEY and CDR2 is SVGAGI. V lost 2 bases and J lost 0, with 4 bases in between. The CDR3 runs to 13 residues. The CDR3 loop is CASSYDMNTEAFF. For the CDR3, the DNA is TGTGCCAGCAGTTACGACATGAACACTGAAGCTTTCTTT.

The chain employs TRBV14 and TRBJ1-6; D is uncertain. V was cut by 2 bases and J by 7 bases, with 12 bases left in between. Germline lookup yields CDR1 SGHDN and CDR2 FVKESK. The length of the CDR3 is 15 residues. The CDR3 bases are TGTGCCAGCAGCCAACGGCTGAATCTAAATTCACCCCTCCACTTT. This codes for CASSQRLNLNSPLHF.

This clone was recorded only once. The chain links TRBV23-1 to TRBJ2-7; TRBD1 might be the D (6 bases). TRBV23-1 is an open reading frame, and its role is uncertain. Trimming removed 3 bases from V and 1 base from J, with 16 bases in between. The CDR3 length is 16 residues. In nucleotides, the CDR3 is TGCGCCAGCAGTCACCTTAGGGACACCATATCCTACGAGCAGTACTTC. Its translation: CASSHLRDTISYEQYF.

The chain has TRBV10-3 and TRBJ2-1, with 16 bases lining up with TRBD2. CDR3 length equals 19 residues. The V segment lost 5 bases and the J segment 2 bases; nucleotides outside the gene matches: 9. Germline assignment: CDR1 ENHRY and CDR2 SYGVKD. CDR3 amino acids: CAISTPGTSGRGTYNEQFF. The CDR3 nucleotides read TGTGCCATCAGTACCCCCGGGACTAGCGGGAGGGGGACCTACAATGAGCAGTTCTTC.

This sequence joins TRBV5-1 and TRBJ2-5; the D is unclear. Trimming took 0 bases from V and 0 from J, leaving 9 bases between them. The CDR3 runs 15 residues. The germline V gene has CDR1 SGHRS and CDR2 YFSETQ. Here the CDR3 reads CASSLGAQHQETQYF. The CDR3 nucleotides read TGCGCCAGCAGCTTGGGGGCTCAGCACCAAGAGACCCAGTACTTC.

The chain is built from TRBV5-4 and TRBJ2-1, with 9 bases aligning to TRBD2. Germline-derived CDR1 and CDR2 are SGHNT and YYREEE (reference sequence). This CDR3 has 17 residues. The V and J ends lost 6 bases and 6 bases, in that order; junction bases with no gene match: 16. CDR3 sequence (DNA): TGTGCCAGCACCCCTACCCTTGGCGGGGGGGTCATCAATGAGCAGTTCTTC. This encodes CASTPTLGGGVINEQFF.

This clone has only one observation. CDR3 sequence reads: CASSGVAQGTEKLFF. CDR3 coding DNA: TGCGCCAGCAGCGGAGTGGCGCAGGGTACCGAAAAACTGTTTTTT. The rearrangement uses TRBV4-1 and TRBJ1-4, with a possible D match to TRBD1 (5 bases). The germline CDR1 and CDR2 sequences are MGHRA and YSYEKL. The ends were cut back, 5 bases at V and 8 bases at J, with 18 bases in the middle. The CDR3 has 15 amino acids.

The V call is TRBV16, the J call TRBJ1-3; D is unresolved. The CDR3 runs 13 residues. The ends were cut back, 4 bases at V and 4 bases at J, with 8 bases in the middle. CDR1 is KGHSY, CDR2 FQNENV, per germline. The CDR3, as DNA: TGTGCCAGCAGCCCCCGTTTCGGAAACACCATATATTTT. This sequence encodes CASSPRFGNTIYF.

This clone was picked up one time. The J gene is TRBJ1-2, the V gene TRBV5-4, with D perhaps TRBD1 (5 bases). With 1 base removed from V and 2 bases from J, the gap between germline ends came to 12 bases. Germline CDR1 SGHNT, CDR2 YYREEE (reference sequence). The CDR3 has 15 residues. The CDR3 nucleotides are TGTGCCAGCAGCTTGCGGGGGGGGAGAAACTATGGCTACACCTTC. Translation: CASSLRGGRNYGYTF.

The rearrangement links TRBV4-3 to TRBJ1-2; 11 bases line up with TRBD1. This CDR3 region has 16 residues. J was trimmed by 7 bases and V by 3 bases; bases with no gene match: 10. Germline lookup yields CDR1 LGHNA and CDR2 YSLEER. CDR3 sequence: CASSQPGQGVMGGYTF. The CDR3 nucleotides read TGCGCCAGCAGCCAGCCGGGACAGGGGGTTATGGGTGGCTACACCTTC.

The rearrangement joins TRBV10-3 to TRBJ1-3, with D maybe TRBD1 (6 bases). Trimming cost V 2 bases and J 4 bases, with 12 bases left between them. Germline loops: CDR1 ENHRY, CDR2 SYGVKD. This CDR3 contains 15 residues. CDR3 protein: CAISEQTGSGNTIYF. The CDR3, as DNA: TGTGCCATCAGTGAGCAAACAGGGTCAGGAAACACCATATATTTT.

In the case of this clone: In the same sample, other DNA sequences code for this CDR3. V and J are TRBV6-1 and TRBJ2-5; 12 bases align to TRBD2. The germline V gene encodes CDR1 MNHNS and CDR2 SASEGT. The CDR3 has 15 residues. V lost 2 bases to trimming and J lost 2 bases; unmatched junction nucleotides: 0. The CDR3 nucleotides read TGTGCCAGCAGTGAACTAGCGGGGGGGCAAGAGACCCAGTACTTC. Encoded protein: CASSELAGGQETQYF.

This chain connects TRBV11-3 to TRBJ1-3, with a tentative D call TRBD1 (5 bases). Trimming took 0 bases from V and 4 from J, leaving 25 bases between them. CDR3 length: 20 residues. Per germline, CDR1 SGHNT and CDR2 YENEEA. The CDR3 DNA reads as TGTGCCAGCAGCTTAGACGCCCGAGGGGTTATCGGCAGAGACGGAAACACCATATATTTT. Protein: CASSLDARGVIGRDGNTIYF.

J is TRBJ2-1 and V is TRBV6-1, with 12 bases identical to TRBD2. The V gene's germline CDR1 is MNHNS and CDR2 SASEGT. The length of the CDR3 is 15 residues. With V trimmed by 3 bases and J by 7 bases, 4 bases remained unmatched. Here the CDR3 DNA reads TGTGCCAGCAGTGATCAGCTAGCGGGGGGGAATGAGCAGTTCTTC. Translated: CASSDQLAGGNEQFF.

The chain carries TRBV4-1 and TRBJ1-1; TRBD1 agrees at 9 bases. The germline V gene encodes CDR1 MGHRA and CDR2 YSYEKL. The ends lost 2 bases at V and 4 bases at J; junction bases unmatched: 11. This CDR3 contains 17 residues. CDR3 loop: CASSQPYRGPGGTEAFF. CDR3 DNA: TGCGCCAGCAGCCAACCTTACAGGGGGCCCGGCGGCACTGAAGCTTTCTTT.

The chain is built from TRBV10-3 and TRBJ1-3; D may be TRBD1 (5 bases). This CDR3 is built from 16 residues. Trimming removed 0 bases at V and 2 bases at J, with 11 bases between. Germline V gene sequence: CDR1 ENHRY, CDR2 SYGVKD. The CDR3 is CAISESGDPPGNTIYF. The DNA of the CDR3 is TGTGCCATCAGTGAGTCAGGGGATCCGCCTGGAAACACCATATATTTT.